This TCR beta chain originates from a study of T cell repertoires in cytomegalovirus infection. Concerning this clonotype itself: The antigen remains undetermined.

Each CDR3 protein is one row after TCRdb ran MiXCR on the reads. In the table there are about 270,000 distinct CDR3 sequences, less than 25% of which are singletons. CDR1 is SGHTA and CDR2 is FQGNSA in the germline V gene. V shed 5 bases and J 5 bases; nucleotides not matched to a gene: 4. This CDR3 is 15 amino acids long. This receptor was taken from a human donor in good health (CMV status not recorded). Some clones in this sample may be carry-over from other donors' samples. The source material was cultured PBMCs, sampled from culture after CMV antigen stimulation. The V and J genes are TRBV7-2 and TRBJ2-2; TRBD2 agrees at 11 bases. The CDR3 bases are TGTGCCAGCAGCCCTAGCGGGAGGTCAACCGGGGAGCTGTTTTTT. Its translation: CASSPSGRSTGELFF.